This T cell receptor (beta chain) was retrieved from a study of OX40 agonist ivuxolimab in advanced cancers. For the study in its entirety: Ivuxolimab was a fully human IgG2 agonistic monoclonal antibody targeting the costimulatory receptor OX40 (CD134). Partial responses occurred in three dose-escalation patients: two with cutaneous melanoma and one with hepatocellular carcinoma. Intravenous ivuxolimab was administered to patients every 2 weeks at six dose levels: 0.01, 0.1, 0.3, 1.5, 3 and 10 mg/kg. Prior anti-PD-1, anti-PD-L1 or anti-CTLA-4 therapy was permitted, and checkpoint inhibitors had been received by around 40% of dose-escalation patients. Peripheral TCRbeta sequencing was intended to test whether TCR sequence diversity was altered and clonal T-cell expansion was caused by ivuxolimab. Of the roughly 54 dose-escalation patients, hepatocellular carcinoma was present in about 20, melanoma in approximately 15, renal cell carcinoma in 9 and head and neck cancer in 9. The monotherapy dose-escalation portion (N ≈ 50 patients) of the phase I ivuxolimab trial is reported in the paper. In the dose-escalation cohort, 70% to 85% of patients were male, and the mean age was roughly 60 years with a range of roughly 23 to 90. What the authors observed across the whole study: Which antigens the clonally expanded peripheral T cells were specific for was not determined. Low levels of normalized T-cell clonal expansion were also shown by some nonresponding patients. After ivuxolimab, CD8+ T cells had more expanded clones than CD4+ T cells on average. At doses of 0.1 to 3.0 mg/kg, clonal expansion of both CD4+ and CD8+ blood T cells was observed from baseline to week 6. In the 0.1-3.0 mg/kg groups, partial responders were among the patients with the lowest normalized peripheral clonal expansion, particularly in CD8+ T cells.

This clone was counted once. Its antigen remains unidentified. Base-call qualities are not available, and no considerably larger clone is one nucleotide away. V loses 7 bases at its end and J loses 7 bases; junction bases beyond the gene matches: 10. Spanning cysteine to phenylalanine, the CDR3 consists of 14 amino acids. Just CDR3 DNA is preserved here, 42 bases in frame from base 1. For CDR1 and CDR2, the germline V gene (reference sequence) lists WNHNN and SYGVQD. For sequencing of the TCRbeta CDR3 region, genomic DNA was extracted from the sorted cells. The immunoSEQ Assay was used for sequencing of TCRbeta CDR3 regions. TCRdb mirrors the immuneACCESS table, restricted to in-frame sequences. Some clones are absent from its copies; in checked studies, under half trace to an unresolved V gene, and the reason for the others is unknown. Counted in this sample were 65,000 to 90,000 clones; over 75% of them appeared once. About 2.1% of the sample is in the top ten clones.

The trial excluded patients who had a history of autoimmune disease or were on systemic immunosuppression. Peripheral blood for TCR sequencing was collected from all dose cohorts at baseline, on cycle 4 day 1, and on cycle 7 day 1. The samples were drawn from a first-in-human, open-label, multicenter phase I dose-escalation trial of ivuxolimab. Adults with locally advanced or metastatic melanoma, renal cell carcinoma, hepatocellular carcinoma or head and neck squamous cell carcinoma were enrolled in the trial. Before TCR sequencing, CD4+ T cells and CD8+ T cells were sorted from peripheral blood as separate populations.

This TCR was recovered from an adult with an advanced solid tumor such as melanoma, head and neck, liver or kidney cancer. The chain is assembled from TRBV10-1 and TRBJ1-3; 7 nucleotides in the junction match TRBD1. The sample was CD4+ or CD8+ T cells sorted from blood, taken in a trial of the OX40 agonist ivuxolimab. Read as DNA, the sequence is TGCGCCAGCACTGGCAGGCAGGGGGGCAACACCATATATTTT. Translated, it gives CASTGRQGGNTIYF.